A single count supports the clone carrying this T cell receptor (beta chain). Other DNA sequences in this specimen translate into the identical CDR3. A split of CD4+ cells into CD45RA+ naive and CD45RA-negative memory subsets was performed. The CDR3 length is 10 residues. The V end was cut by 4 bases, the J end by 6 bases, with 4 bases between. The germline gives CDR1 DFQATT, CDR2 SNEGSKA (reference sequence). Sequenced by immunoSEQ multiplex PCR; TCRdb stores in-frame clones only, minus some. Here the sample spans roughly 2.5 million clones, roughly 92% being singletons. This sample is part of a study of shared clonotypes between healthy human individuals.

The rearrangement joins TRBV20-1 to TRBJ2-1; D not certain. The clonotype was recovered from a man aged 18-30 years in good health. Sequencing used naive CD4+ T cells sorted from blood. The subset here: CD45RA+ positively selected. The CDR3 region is CSAISNEQFF. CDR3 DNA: TGCAGTGCTATTAGCAATGAGCAGTTCTTC.